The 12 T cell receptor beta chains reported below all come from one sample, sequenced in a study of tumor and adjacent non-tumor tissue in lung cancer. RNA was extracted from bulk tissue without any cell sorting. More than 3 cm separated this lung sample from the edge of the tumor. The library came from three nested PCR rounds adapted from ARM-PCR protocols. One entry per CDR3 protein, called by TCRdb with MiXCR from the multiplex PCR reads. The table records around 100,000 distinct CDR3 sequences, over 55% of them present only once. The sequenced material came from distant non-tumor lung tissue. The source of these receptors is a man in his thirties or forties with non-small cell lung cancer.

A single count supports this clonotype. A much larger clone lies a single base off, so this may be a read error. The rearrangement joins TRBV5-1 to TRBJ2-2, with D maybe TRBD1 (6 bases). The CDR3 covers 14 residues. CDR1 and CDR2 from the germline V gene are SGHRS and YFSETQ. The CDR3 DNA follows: TGCGCCAGCAGCTTGGCCGGGGACACCAGGGAGCTGTTTTTT. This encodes CASSLAGDTRELFF.

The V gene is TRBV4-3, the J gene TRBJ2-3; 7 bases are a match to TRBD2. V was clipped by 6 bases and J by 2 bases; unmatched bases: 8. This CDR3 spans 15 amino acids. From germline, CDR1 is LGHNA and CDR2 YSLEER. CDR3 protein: CASSPSAGNTDTQYF. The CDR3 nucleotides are TGCGCCAGCAGTCCGTCAGCGGGGAACACAGATACGCAGTATTTT.

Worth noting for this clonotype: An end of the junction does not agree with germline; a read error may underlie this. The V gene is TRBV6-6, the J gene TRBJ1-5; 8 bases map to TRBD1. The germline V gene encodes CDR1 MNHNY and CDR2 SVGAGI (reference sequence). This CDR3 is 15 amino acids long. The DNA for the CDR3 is TGTACCAGCAGTTACATACAGGGGGGCAATCAGCCCCAGCATTTT. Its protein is CTSSYIQGGNQPQHF.

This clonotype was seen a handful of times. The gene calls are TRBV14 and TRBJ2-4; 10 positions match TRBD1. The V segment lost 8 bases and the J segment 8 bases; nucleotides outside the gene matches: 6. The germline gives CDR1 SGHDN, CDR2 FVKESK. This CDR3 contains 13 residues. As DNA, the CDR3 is TGTGCCAGCGGCCTCGGGACAGGGGACATTCAGTACTTC. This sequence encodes CASGLGTGDIQYF. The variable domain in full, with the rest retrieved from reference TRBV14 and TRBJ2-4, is EAGVTQFPSHSVIEKGQTVTLRCDPISGHDNLYWYRRVMGKEIKFLLHFVKESKQDESGMPNNRFLAERTGGTYSTLKVQPAELEDSGVYFCASGLGTGDIQYFGAGTRLSVL.

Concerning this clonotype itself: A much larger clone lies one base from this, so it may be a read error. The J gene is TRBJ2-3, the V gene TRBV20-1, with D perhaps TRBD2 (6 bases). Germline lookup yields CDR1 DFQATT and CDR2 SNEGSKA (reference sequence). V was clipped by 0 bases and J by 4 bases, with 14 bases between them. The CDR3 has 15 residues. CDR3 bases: TGCAGTGCTAGAGATAACCGGAGGGCCCCAGATACGCAGTATTTT. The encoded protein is CSARDNRRAPDTQYF.

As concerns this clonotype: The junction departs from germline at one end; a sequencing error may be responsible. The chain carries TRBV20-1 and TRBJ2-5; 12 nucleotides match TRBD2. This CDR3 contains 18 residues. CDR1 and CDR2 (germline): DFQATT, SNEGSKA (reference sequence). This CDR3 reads CSADRLAGDTTHQETQCF. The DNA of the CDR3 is TGCAGTGCTGACAGACTAGCGGGGGATACTACCCACCAAGAGACCCAGTGCTTC.

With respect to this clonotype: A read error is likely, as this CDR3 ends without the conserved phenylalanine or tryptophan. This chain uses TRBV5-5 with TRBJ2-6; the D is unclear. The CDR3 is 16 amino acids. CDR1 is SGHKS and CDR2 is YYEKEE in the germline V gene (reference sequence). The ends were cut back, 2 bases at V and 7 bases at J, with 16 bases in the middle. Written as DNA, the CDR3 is TGTGCCAGCAGCTTCATGACGCGTCCGGGTGCCAACGTCCTGACTTGC. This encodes CASSFMTRPGANVLTC.

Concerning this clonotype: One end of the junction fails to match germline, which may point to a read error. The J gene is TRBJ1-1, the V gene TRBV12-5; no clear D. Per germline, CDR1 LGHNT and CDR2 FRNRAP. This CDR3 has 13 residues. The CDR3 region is CATRGESITKAFF. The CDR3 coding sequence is TGTGCTACCCGGGGAGAATCCATCACTAAAGCTTTCTTT.

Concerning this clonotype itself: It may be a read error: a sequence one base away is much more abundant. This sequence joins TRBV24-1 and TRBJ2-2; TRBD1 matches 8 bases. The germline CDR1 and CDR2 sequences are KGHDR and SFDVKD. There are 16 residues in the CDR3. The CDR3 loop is CASSDPGTGDTGELFF. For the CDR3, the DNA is TGTGCCAGCAGTGATCCCGGGACAGGCGACACCGGGGAGCTGTTTTTT.

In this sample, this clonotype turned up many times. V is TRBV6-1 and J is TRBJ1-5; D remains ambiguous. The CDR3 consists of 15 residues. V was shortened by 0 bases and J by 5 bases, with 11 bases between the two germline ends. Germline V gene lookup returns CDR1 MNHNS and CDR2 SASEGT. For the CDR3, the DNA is TGTGCCAGCAGTGAAGCTTTAGCCAGATATCAGCCCCAGCATTTT. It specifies CASSEALARYQPQHF.

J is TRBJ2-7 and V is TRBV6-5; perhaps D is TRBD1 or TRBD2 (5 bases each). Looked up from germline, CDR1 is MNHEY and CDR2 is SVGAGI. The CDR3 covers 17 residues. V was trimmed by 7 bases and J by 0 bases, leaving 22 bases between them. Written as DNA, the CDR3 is TGTGCCAGCACCCTGGGAGTTGGGACGGGGAACTCCTACGAGCAGTACTTC. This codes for CASTLGVGTGNSYEQYF.

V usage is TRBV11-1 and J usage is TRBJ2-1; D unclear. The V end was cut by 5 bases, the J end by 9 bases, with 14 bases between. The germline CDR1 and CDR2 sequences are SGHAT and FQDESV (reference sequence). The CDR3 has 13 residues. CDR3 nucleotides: TGTGCCAGCAGCGTAGGGCCTGTCAGTGAGCAGTTCTTC. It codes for CASSVGPVSEQFF.